The subject of this entry is one T cell receptor beta chain. The specificity of this receptor is unknown. No clone much larger than this one lies a single base away; base qualities are absent. RNA was extracted using the RNeasy kit, and roughly 0.5 to 1 ug of the RNA was reverse transcribed with random hexamers. TCR beta CDR3 regions were amplified with the immunoSEQ multiplex PCR assay covering 54 Vbeta and 13 Jbeta segments. PCR amplification bias was corrected using a synthetic template baseline for primer optimization and computational correction. Processing in the source paper ran as follows. Only productive sequences were kept, with reads annotated to V, D and J genes according to IMGT and analyzed in immunoSEQ Analyzer. Clonality was calculated as one minus the Shannon entropy normalized by log2 of the number of productive unique sequences. For each patient and control, public and private clones were evaluated among the 100 most prevalent clones. Clones were defined as Susac-specific when absent from the healthy and MS cohorts, from about 1,100 published viral clones and from other ImmuneACCESS disease sequences. TCRdb's own reprocessing of the public reads used fastp at Q25 and MiXCR and kept productive beta chains. CDR3 protein sequences are deduplicated, and each keeps its most common genes and DNA. The authors' filters were not applied to this entry. Here the sample has tens of thousands of distinct CDR3 sequences; 85% to 95% occur a single time. The ten largest make up roughly 0.31% of the sample.

The sample belongs to a study of CD8 T cells in Susac syndrome (dated by TCRdb to between 2019 and 2020). With respect to the entire study: Of the Susac syndrome patients who were sequenced, 8 or 9 were in clinical remission while roughly six had clinically active disease. The study used repertoire sequencing to test whether antigen drove CD8+ T cell activation and differentiation in Susac syndrome. At blood withdrawal, Susac syndrome patients were either therapy-naive, taking corticosteroids (in some cases with IVIg as well), or taking IVIg alone. Results and caveats for the whole study, not just this receptor: The study acknowledged that relatively few individuals were included in the TCR sequencing and HLA analysis. In patients with Susac syndrome, the CD4+ T cell repertoire showed no detectable clonal expansion.

V lost 4 bases and J lost 9 bases, and the count of bases not matched to a germline gene is 5. Per the germline V gene (reference sequence), SEHNR is the CDR1 and FQNEAQ is the CDR2. The CDR3 measures 12 amino acids from cysteine to phenylalanine. The CDR3 DNA has 36 bases and is translated from base 1. High-throughput TCR beta sequencing profiled peripheral blood CD8+ and CD4+ T cells from healthy donors, Susac syndrome patients and multiple sclerosis patients. The Susac syndrome patients fulfilled recently defined diagnostic criteria for either definite or probable disease. Bulk CD8+ and CD4+ T cells were purified magnetically by negative isolation, whereas CD8+ TEMRA cells were enriched by FACS. Blood was drawn into EDTA tubes, processed within 24 hours, and PBMCs were isolated by density gradient centrifugation. PBMCs destined for TCR sequencing were cryopreserved in liquid nitrogen and later thawed in a 37 °C water bath. A purity of at least 90% was achieved for sorted or isolated CD4+, CD8+ and CD8+ TEMRA cells.

Sequences were obtained from CD4+ T cells from PBMCs. This sequence was found in a human donor with Susac syndrome. Rearrangement joined TRBV7-9 to TRBJ1-2, with 7 junctional bases fitting TRBD1. The DNA is as follows: TGTGCCAGCAGCTCGACAGGGTACAGCTACACCTTC. This sequence encodes CASSSTGYSYTF.